The rows below give T cell receptor beta chains drawn from one sample of a study of blood T cells in healthy people across ages. TCRdb fed the 5' RACE reads into MiXCR, producing one record per CDR3 protein. The data contain roughly 930,000 distinct CDR3 sequences, about 48% of them singletons. Sequenced input: blood. The receptors stem from a man in his thirties or forties in good health. Each CDR3 is given without its conserved first and last residue.

TRBV4-2	TRBJ2-3	ASSRVGAGGTDTQY
TRBV6-2/TRBV6-3	TRBJ1-2	ASTPYRDKNYGYT
TRBV5-1	TRBJ1-1	ASSSGNTEAF
TRBV7-8	TRBJ2-2	ASSSRGGVGTGELF
TRBV29-1	TRBJ2-1	SVGSGTEQF
TRBV7-2	TRBJ2-1	ASSYRDSSNEQF
TRBV7-2	TRBJ2-4	ASSLAPTGNIQY
TRBV6-6	TRBJ2-3	ASSGMVSSTTQY
TRBV10-3	TRBJ2-5	AISTGTSFGNEQY
TRBV10-3	TRBJ1-5	AVSEGSGGYQPQH
TRBV6-5	TRBJ2-3	ASREQPHTQY
TRBV5-1	.	ASIGTETYEQY
TRBV7-8	TRBJ1-5	ASSQRPQGRQPQH
TRBV4-1	.	ASSHPTGVYEQY
TRBV5-6	TRBJ2-5	ASSLGGVWGDETQY
TRBV6-6	TRBJ2-1	ASSFGEGEQF
TRBV12-3/TRBV12-4	TRBJ1-2	ASSLMLYGYT